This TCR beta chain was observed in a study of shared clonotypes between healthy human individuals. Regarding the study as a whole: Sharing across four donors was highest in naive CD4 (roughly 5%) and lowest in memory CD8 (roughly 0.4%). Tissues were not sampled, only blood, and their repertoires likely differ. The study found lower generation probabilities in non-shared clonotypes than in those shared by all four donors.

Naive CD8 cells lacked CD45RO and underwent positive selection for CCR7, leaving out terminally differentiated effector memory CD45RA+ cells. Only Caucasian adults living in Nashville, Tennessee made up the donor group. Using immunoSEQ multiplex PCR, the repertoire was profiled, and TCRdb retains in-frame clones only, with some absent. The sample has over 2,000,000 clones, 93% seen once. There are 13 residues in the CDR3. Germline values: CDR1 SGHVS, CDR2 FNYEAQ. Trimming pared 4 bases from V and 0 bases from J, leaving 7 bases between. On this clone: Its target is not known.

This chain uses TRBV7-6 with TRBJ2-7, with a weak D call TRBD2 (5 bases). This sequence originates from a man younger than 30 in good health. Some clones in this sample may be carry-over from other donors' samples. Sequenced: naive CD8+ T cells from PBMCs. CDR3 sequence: CASSSGISYEQYF. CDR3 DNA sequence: TGTGCCAGCAGCTCCGGGATCTCCTACGAGCAGTACTTC.